This T cell receptor beta chain was sequenced during a study of blood T cell repertoires in COVID-19. About the research overall: Specimens from acute and convalescent COVID-19 originated in the United States, Italy and Spain. In each case, the material was cDNA or gDNA derived from T cells, B-cell-depleted T cells, or PBMCs.

V lost 6 bases to trimming and J lost 1 base, with 18 bases between them. Per the germline V gene, CDR1 is MNHEY and CDR2 is SMNVEV (reference sequence). The CDR3 runs to 17 residues. Per the authors' pipeline: Nucleated cell number was recorded as an estimate derived from reference gene primer amplification. Some clones are missing from TCRdb's copy, which holds only in-frame ones; the method was immunoSEQ multiplex PCR. That table gives V, J and clone size, and the DNA gave D and trimming. The sample comprises 95,000 to 110,000 clones, about three quarters of which are singletons, and 4.3% rests with the top ten.

The TCR originated in a man aged 65 to 79 with acute or convalescent COVID-19. The sequenced sample consisted of peripheral blood. The V call is TRBV27, the J call TRBJ2-2; D possibly corresponds to TRBD1 (9 bases). Written as DNA, the CDR3 is TGTGCCAGCAGAGGGACAGGGAGCGGGGGGAACACCGGGGAGCTGTTTTTT. This codes for CASRGTGSGGNTGELFF.